This T cell receptor beta chain originates from a study of blood T cells in healthy people across ages. Background on the study: Using template switching, researchers captured about one barcoded beta molecule for each two T cells. Study conclusions and caveats: Researchers said unsorted PBMCs prevented a conclusive naive versus antigen-experienced comparison.

The germline V and J ends were trimmed by 2 bases and 2 bases, with 12 bases remaining between them. Germline CDR1 and CDR2: SGHRS and YFSETQ. This CDR3 is built from 15 residues. Next came a second PCR, run for about 6 to 12 cycles, which used a sample-barcoded 5' primer along with a J-beta primer mix. Tagging of each cDNA molecule was performed by a template-switch adaptor with 12 random nucleotides. TCRdb reprocessed the 5' RACE reads with MiXCR, giving one entry per CDR3 protein. The sample includes over a million distinct CDR3 sequences, 35% to 45% of them seen just once. This clonotype was observed a handful of times. No antigen is known for it. The sample providers were healthy Caucasian people from Russia, aged roughly 6 to 90.

Sequences were obtained from blood. The chain carries TRBV5-1 and TRBJ2-3; D is unresolved. This clonotype was sampled from a woman aged 18-29 years in good health. The CDR3 DNA is TGCGCCAGCAGCTTTCGACGAGCAAACACAGATACGCAGTATTTT. As protein: CASSFRRANTDTQYF.